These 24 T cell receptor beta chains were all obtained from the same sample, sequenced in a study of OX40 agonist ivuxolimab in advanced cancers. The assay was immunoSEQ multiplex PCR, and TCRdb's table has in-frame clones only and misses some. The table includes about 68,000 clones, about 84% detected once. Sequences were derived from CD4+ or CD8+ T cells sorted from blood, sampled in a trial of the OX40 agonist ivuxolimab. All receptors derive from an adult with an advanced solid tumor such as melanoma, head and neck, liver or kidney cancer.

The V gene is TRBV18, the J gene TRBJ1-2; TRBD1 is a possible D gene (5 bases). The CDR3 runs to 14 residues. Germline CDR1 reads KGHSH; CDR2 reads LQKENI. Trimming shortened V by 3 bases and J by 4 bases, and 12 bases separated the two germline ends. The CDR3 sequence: CASSPAREGYGYTF. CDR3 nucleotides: TGTGCCAGCTCACCGGCCAGGGAGGGCTATGGCTACACCTTC. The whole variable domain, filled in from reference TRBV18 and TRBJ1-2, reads NAGVMQNPRHLVRRRGQEARLRCSPMKGHSHVYWYRQLPEEGLKFMVYLQKENIIDESGMPKERFSAEFPKEGPSILRIQQVVRGDSAAYFCASSPAREGYGYTFGSGTRLTVV.

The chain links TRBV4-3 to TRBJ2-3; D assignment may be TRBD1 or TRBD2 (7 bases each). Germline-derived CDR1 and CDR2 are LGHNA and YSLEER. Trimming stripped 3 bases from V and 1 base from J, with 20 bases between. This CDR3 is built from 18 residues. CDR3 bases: TGCGCCAGCAGCCAGACCAGGGGGGGGCCTGGACGCACAGATACGCAGTATTTT. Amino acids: CASSQTRGGPGRTDTQYF.

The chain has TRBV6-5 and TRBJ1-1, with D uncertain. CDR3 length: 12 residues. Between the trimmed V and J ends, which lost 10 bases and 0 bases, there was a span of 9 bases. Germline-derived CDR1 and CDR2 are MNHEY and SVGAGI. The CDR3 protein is CATLGMNTEAFF. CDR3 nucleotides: TGTGCCACCCTAGGGATGAACACTGAAGCTTTCTTT.

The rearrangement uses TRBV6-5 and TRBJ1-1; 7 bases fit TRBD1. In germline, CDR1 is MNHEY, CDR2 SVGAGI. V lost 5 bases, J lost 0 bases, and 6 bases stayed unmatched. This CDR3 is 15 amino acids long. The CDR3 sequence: CASSPWGQLNTEAFF. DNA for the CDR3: TGTGCCAGCAGTCCCTGGGGACAGTTGAACACTGAAGCTTTCTTT.

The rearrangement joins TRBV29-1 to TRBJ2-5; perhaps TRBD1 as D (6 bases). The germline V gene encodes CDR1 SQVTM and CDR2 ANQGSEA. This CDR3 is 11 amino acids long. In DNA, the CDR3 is TGCAGTTCAGGGGAGCGAGAGACCCAGTACTTC. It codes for CSSGERETQYF.

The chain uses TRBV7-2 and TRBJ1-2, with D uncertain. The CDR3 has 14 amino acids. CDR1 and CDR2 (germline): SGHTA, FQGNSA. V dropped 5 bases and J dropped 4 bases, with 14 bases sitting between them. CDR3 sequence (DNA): TGTGCCAGCAGCCCCCCGGGTGGCCTCTATGGCTACACCTTC. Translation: CASSPPGGLYGYTF.

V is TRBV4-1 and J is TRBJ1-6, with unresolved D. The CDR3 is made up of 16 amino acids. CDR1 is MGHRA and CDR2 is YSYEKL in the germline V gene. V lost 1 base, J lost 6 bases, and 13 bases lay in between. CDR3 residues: CASSQVGMVFNSPLHF. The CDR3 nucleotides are TGCGCCAGCAGCCAAGTTGGTATGGTATTTAATTCACCCCTCCACTTT.

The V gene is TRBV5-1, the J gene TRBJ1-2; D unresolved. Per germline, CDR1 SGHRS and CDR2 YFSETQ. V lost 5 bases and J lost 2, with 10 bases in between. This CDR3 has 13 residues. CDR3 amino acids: CASRSQSNYGYTF. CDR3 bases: TGCGCCAGCAGGTCTCAGTCGAACTATGGCTACACCTTC.

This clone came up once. For the CDR3, the DNA is TGTGCCAGCAGCTGGGCCCCCCCGCGGGGGGGCTGGGATACGCAGTATTTT. It yields the protein CASSWAPPRGGWDTQYF. V usage is TRBV5-5 and J usage is TRBJ2-3, with 9 bases lining up with TRBD2. The J segment lost 6 bases and the V segment lost 3 bases, leaving 14 bases of the junction unmatched. Germline V gene sequence: CDR1 SGHKS, CDR2 YYEKEE (reference sequence). The CDR3 covers 17 residues. The full variable domain, in which reference TRBV5-5 and TRBJ2-3 provide the parts outside the CDR3, is DAGVTQSPTHLIKTRGQQVTLRCSPISGHKSVSWYQQVLGQGPQFIFQYYEKEERGRGNFPDRFSARQFPNYSSELNVNALLLGDSALYLCASSWAPPRGGWDTQYFGPGTRLTVL.

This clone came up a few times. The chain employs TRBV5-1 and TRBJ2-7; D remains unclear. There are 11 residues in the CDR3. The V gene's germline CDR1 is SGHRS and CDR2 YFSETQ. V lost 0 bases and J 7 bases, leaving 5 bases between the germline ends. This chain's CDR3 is CASSLEQEQYF. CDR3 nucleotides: TGCGCCAGCAGCTTGGAGCAGGAGCAGTACTTC.

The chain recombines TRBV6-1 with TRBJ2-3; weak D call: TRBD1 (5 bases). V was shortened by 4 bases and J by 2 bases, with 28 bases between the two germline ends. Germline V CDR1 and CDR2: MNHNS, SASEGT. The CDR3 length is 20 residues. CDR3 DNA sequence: TGTGCCAGCAGTGGGGGTAGACAGTGGATGAATCCCATATACACAGATACGCAGTATTTT. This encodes CASSGGRQWMNPIYTDTQYF.

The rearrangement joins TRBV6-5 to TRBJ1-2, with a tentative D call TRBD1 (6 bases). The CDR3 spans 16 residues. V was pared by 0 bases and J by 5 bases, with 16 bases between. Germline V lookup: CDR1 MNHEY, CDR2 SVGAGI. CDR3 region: CASSYSNPGEGYGYTF. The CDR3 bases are TGTGCCAGCAGTTACTCGAATCCAGGGGAGGGGTATGGCTACACCTTC.

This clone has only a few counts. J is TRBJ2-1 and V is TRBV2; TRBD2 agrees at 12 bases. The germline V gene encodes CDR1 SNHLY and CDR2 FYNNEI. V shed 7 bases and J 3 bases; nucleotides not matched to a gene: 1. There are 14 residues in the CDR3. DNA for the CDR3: TGTGCCAGCAAGACTAGCGGGGGCTACAATGAGCAGTTCTTC. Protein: CASKTSGGYNEQFF.

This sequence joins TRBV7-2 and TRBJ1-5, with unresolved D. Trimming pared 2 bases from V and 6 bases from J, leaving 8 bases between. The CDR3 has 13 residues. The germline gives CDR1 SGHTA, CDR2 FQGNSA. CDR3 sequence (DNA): TGTGCCAGCAGCTTAAGGGCGGGTCAGCCCCAGCATTTT. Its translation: CASSLRAGQPQHF.

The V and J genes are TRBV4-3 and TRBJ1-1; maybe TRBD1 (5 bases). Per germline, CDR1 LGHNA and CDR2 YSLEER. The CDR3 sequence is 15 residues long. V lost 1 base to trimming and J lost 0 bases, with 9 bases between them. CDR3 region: CASSQGGGMNTEAFF. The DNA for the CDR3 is TGCGCCAGCAGCCAAGGGGGGGGGATGAACACTGAAGCTTTCTTT.

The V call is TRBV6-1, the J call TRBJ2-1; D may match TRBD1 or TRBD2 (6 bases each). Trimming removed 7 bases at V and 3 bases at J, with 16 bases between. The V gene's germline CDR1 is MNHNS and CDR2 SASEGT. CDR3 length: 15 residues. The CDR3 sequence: CASNKGGTNYNEQFF. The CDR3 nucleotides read TGTGCCAGCAACAAGGGCGGGACAAACTACAATGAGCAGTTCTTC.

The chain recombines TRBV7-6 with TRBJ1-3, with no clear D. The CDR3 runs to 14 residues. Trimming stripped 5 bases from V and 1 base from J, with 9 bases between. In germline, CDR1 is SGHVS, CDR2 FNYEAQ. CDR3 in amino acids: CASSVGVSGNTIYF. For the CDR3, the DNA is TGTGCCAGCAGCGTCGGGGTTTCTGGAAACACCATATATTTT.

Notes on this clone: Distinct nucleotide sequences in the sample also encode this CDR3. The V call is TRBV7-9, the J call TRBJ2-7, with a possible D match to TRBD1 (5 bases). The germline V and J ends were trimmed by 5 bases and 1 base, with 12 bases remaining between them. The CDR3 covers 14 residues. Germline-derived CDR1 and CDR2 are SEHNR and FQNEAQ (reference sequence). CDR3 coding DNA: TGTGCCAGCAGCCCCGACAGCCTATCCTACGAGCAGTACTTC. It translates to CASSPDSLSYEQYF.

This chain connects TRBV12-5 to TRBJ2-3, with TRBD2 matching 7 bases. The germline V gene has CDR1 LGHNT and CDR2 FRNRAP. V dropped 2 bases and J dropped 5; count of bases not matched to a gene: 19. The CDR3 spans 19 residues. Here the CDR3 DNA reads TGTGCTAGTGGTTTGTATGAGGGACTATCTAGGAGGTCTATAGATACGCAGTATTTT. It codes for CASGLYEGLSRRSIDTQYF.

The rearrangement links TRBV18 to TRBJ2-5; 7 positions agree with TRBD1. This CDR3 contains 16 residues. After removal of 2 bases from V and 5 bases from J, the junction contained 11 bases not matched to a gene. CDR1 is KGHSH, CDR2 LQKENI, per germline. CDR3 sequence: CASSPSDRVMFETQYF. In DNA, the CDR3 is TGTGCCAGCTCACCATCAGACAGGGTAATGTTCGAGACCCAGTACTTC.

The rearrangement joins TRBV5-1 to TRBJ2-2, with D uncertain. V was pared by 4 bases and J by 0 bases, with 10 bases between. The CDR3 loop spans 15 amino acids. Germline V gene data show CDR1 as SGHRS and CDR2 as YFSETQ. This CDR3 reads CASSQDNANTGELFF. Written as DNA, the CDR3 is TGCGCCAGCAGCCAAGACAACGCGAACACCGGGGAGCTGTTTTTT.

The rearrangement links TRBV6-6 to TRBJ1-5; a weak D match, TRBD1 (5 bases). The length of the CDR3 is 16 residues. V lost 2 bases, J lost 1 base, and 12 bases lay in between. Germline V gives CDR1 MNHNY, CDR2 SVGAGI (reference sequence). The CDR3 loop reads CASSYREGPSNQPQHF. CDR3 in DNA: TGTGCCAGCAGTTACAGGGAGGGGCCGAGCAATCAGCCCCAGCATTTT.

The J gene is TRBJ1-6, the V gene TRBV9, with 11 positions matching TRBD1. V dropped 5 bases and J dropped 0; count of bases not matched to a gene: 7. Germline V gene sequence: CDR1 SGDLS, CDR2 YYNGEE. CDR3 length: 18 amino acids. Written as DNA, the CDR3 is TGTGCCAGCAGTCGTACCGGGACAGGGGGCTCCTATAATTCACCCCTCCACTTT. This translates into CASSRTGTGGSYNSPLHF.

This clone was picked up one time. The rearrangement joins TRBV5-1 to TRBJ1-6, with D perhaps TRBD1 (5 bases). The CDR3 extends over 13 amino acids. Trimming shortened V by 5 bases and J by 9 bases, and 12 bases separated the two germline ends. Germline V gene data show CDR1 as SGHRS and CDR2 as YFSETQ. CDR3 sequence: CASRQAGGSPLHF. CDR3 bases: TGCGCCAGCAGACAGGCAGGTGGTTCACCCCTCCACTTT.